This entry is about one T cell receptor (beta chain). The source of the sample is a study of T cells in localized non-small cell lung cancer. Produced via immunoSEQ multiplex PCR; TCRdb's table is partial and in-frame only. The data contain about 15,000 clones, 80% to 90% of them singletons. The V gene's germline CDR1 is SGDLS and CDR2 YYNGEE. This CDR3 has 15 amino acids. Trimming took 7 bases from V and 9 from J; bases not matched to a gene: 14. The clonotype was recovered from a male donor aged 60 or over with stage II lung adenocarcinoma. The rearrangement links TRBV9 to TRBJ2-1; 9 bases align to TRBD2. The source was peripheral blood mononuclear cells, collected before any cancer treatment. The CDR3 region is CASGPREGYEAEQFF. For the CDR3, the DNA is TGTGCCAGCGGTCCGCGGGAGGGCTACGAGGCTGAGCAGTTCTTC.